This T cell receptor beta chain derives from a study of T cells in Graves' hyperthyroidism and ophthalmopathy. Graves' hyperthyroidism was deemed stable absent ophthalmopathy progression within 18 months. Amplification targeted TCR beta CDR3 regions from RNA transcripts. TCR CDR3 underwent first-round RT-PCR with the HTBI primer set. TCRdb reanalysed the multiplex PCR reads using MiXCR and keeps one entry per CDR3 protein. The table includes around 420,000 distinct CDR3 sequences, roughly 14% detected once. Findings of the study overall: Through a model of 13 V-J features, ophthalmopathy was separated from stable hyperthyroidism. Ophthalmopathy, as predicted by the model, came a median about seven months after the prediction. Appearing also in blood were most of the thyroid clonotypes expanded above 0.001.

Germline V gene data show CDR1 as LNHDA and CDR2 as SQIVND (reference sequence). This CDR3 contains 13 residues. With 3 bases removed from V and 3 bases from J, the gap between germline ends came to 8 bases. As for this clonotype: The antigen remains undetermined.

Input material: blood. The chain has TRBV19 and TRBJ1-1; unclear D gene. The origin of this receptor is a woman aged 18-30 years with Graves' hyperthyroidism. CDR3 in DNA: TGTGCCAGTAGTATTCGTGTCGACACTGAAGCTTTCTTT. Amino acid sequence: CASSIRVDTEAFF.